This TCR beta chain was observed in a study of molecular identifiers for immune sequencing clone quantification. Findings of the study overall: Even with about a million naive cells present, spiked Jurkat TCR RNA from one cell was reportedly detectable. Effector cells had over 99% of their molecules in clones above 20 RNA copies, while naive cells had under 1%.

The CDR3 is made up of 15 amino acids. Germline CDR1 is MGHRA and CDR2 is YSYEKL. The V and J ends lost 1 base and 1 base respectively, with 10 bases between them. This clonotype was counted only a few times. What it binds is not known. Sequencing libraries of naive CD8 cells derived from around 20,000 to 1,000,000 sorted cells with 10%, 30% or 50% RNA. Using a CD8+CD4-CCR7+CD45RA+ phenotype, naive CD8 T cells were sorted. TCRdb used MiXCR to reprocess the PCR reads, holding one entry per CDR3 protein. Here the sample spans roughly 50,000 distinct CDR3 sequences, roughly 38% being singletons. What was sequenced was naive CD8+ T cells from blood, with Jurkat cell RNA spiked in. Subset given: FACS-sorted CD8+CD4-CCR7+CD45RA+ naive T cells. The clonotype comes from a human donor in good health. Some libraries in this study had Jurkat cell RNA spiked in. The rearrangement joins TRBV4-1 to TRBJ1-1; D is undetermined. CDR3 DNA: TGCGCCAGCAGCCAAGTCTGGTCGGCGAACACTGAAGCTTTCTTT. Translated, it gives CASSQVWSANTEAFF.